What follows are 25 T cell receptor beta chains derived from one specimen sequenced in a study of OX40 agonist ivuxolimab in advanced cancers. Assay used: immunoSEQ multiplex PCR; TCRdb lists only in-frame clones, some missing. The sample lists over 70,000 clones; 80% to 90% were seen once. This specimen was CD4+ or CD8+ T cells sorted from blood, taken in a trial of the OX40 agonist ivuxolimab. The receptor set was obtained from an adult with an advanced solid tumor such as melanoma, head and neck, liver or kidney cancer.

The genes are TRBV10-3 and TRBJ2-1; unclear D gene. The germline CDR1 and CDR2 sequences are ENHRY and SYGVKD. Trimming took 3 bases from V and 8 from J, leaving 8 bases between them. The CDR3 has 12 residues. The CDR3 protein is CAISDRVDEQFF. DNA of the CDR3: TGTGCCATCAGTGACCGTGTGGATGAGCAGTTCTTC.

This clone has only one observation. J is TRBJ2-3 and V is TRBV6-5; 8 bases fit TRBD2. V shed 10 bases and J 0 bases; nucleotides not matched to a gene: 9. Germline-derived CDR1 and CDR2 are MNHEY and SVGAGI. The CDR3 sequence is 15 residues long. The chain's CDR3 is CATTSGTSSTDTQYF. In DNA, the CDR3 is TGTGCCACCACTAGCGGTACTTCTAGCACAGATACGCAGTATTTT.

The CDR3 bases are TGCAGCGTTAGGGACAGAGTCACCGGGGAGCTGTTTTTT. This sequence encodes CSVRDRVTGELFF. The chain uses TRBV29-1 and TRBJ2-2; 7 bases line up with TRBD1. The germline CDR1 and CDR2 sequences are SQVTM and ANQGSEA. This CDR3 spans 13 amino acids. J was trimmed by 4 bases and V by 5 bases; bases with no gene match: 4.

This sequence joins TRBV7-2 and TRBJ2-5; no firm D call. V was shortened by 2 bases and J by 1 base, with 8 bases between the two germline ends. CDR3 length: 14 residues. CDR1 and CDR2 from the germline V gene are SGHTA and FQGNSA. The CDR3 here is CASSLYGSQETQYF. Written as DNA, the CDR3 is TGTGCCAGCAGCTTATACGGCAGCCAAGAGACCCAGTACTTC.

The rearrangement links TRBV6-5 to TRBJ2-1; the match to TRBD2 covers 12 bases. Germline V CDR1 and CDR2: MNHEY, SVGAGI. Trimming at V came to 8 bases and at J to 8 bases, leaving 7 bases not matched to a gene. CDR3 size: 14 residues. CDR3 nucleotides: TGTGCCAGCCGACTAGCGGGAGTTGAAGATGAGCAGTTCTTC. Protein sequence: CASRLAGVEDEQFF.

The V call is TRBV30, the J call TRBJ2-7; TRBD1 might be the D (6 bases). The CDR3 runs to 15 residues. Germline CDR1 is GTSNPN and CDR2 is SVGIG (reference sequence). The germline V and J ends were trimmed by 2 bases and 2 bases, with 16 bases remaining between them. As DNA, the CDR3 is TGTGCCTGGAGTCCCCTAGGGGGAGTAGCCTACGAGCAGTACTTC. This gives the protein CAWSPLGGVAYEQYF.

The chain joins TRBV5-6 to TRBJ1-2; TRBD1 aligns across 7 bases. This CDR3 contains 13 residues. Germline assignment: CDR1 SGHDT and CDR2 YYEEEE. Unmatched junction bases numbered 6, after V lost 4 bases and J lost 6 bases. CDR3 coding DNA: TGTGCCAGCAGCCACAGGGGAGTCGATGGCTACACCTTC. Translation: CASSHRGVDGYTF.

J is TRBJ2-1 and V is TRBV5-4; TRBD2 is a possible D gene (5 bases). Germline lookup yields CDR1 SGHNT and CDR2 YYREEE (reference sequence). The CDR3 runs to 14 residues. V was shortened by 4 bases and J by 5 bases, with 13 bases between the two germline ends. The CDR3 reads CASSPRTANNEQFF. In DNA form, the CDR3 reads TGTGCCAGCAGCCCACGGACTGCGAACAATGAGCAGTTCTTC.

The gene calls are TRBV11-2 and TRBJ2-7; TRBD1 is a possible D gene (5 bases). Germline CDR1 reads SGHAT; CDR2 reads FQNNGV. This CDR3 is 14 amino acids long. V lost 2 bases, J lost 6 bases, and 14 bases lay in between. The CDR3, as DNA: TGTGCCAGCAGCTTATTCAGGGCCGCCGGCGAGCAGTACTTC. Protein: CASSLFRAAGEQYF.

The chain combines TRBV7-9 with TRBJ2-1; 7 bases are shared with TRBD2. Germline CDR1 SEHNR, CDR2 FQNEAQ (reference sequence). The CDR3 extends over 15 amino acids. The V and J ends lost 4 bases and 2 bases, in that order; junction bases with no gene match: 5. The CDR3 sequence is CASSWEGVTYNEQFF. The DNA for the CDR3 is TGTGCCAGCAGCTGGGAGGGAGTTACCTACAATGAGCAGTTCTTC.

This clone is a singleton in its sample. Here the CDR3 omits its conserved ending phenylalanine or tryptophan, so a read error is the likely source. No DNA is shown, since the ends of the CDR3 on it are uncertain; the CDR3 is the one TCRdb lists. The CDR3 is CASGLLVFAV. The gene calls are TRBV12-5 and TRBJ2-6. Ends included, the CDR3 has 10 residues. The V gene's germline CDR1 is LGHNT and CDR2 FRNRAP.

The chain has TRBV28 and TRBJ2-1; TRBD2 matches 11 bases. CDR1 is MDHEN, CDR2 SYDVKM, per germline. This CDR3 has 15 residues. Unmatched junction bases numbered 5, after V lost 5 bases and J lost 5 bases. DNA for the CDR3: TGTGCCAGCAGTCCTGGGACTAGCGGACACAATGAGCAGTTCTTC. It encodes CASSPGTSGHNEQFF.

The V call is TRBV5-1, the J call TRBJ1-1, with D maybe TRBD1 (5 bases). This CDR3 has 13 amino acids. Germline assignment: CDR1 SGHRS and CDR2 YFSETQ. V was cut by 5 bases and J by 0 bases, with 8 bases left in between. The CDR3 region is CASRLGVNTEAFF. The CDR3 DNA follows: TGCGCCAGCAGACTAGGGGTGAACACTGAAGCTTTCTTT.

This sequence joins TRBV5-1 and TRBJ1-2; D gene unclear. The ends were cut back, 6 bases at V and 0 bases at J, with 21 bases in the middle. The CDR3 has 17 residues. CDR1 is SGHRS and CDR2 is YFSETQ in the germline V gene. This CDR3 reads CASNETVGPEPNYGYTF. Written as DNA, the CDR3 is TGCGCCAGCAACGAAACAGTGGGTCCGGAGCCTAACTATGGCTACACCTTC.

The chain combines TRBV4-1 with TRBJ2-3, with 9 bases lining up with TRBD1. V trimming: 2 bases; J trimming: 4 bases; junction bases outside the gene matches: 4. Per the germline V gene, CDR1 is MGHRA and CDR2 is YSYEKL. The CDR3 consists of 15 residues. The DNA for the CDR3 is TGCGCCAGCAGCCAAATACAGGGGGCGGCAGATACGCAGTATTTT. It yields the protein CASSQIQGAADTQYF.

The chain combines TRBV19 with TRBJ2-7; the D gene is possibly TRBD1 (6 bases). V lost 0 bases and J 6 bases, leaving 12 bases between the germline ends. The CDR3 is 14 amino acids. Per germline, CDR1 LNHDA and CDR2 SQIVND (reference sequence). CDR3 coding DNA: TGTGCCAGTAGTATAGACTGGACAGTGTCCGAGCAGTACTTC. Translated, it gives CASSIDWTVSEQYF.

The chain has TRBV30 and TRBJ1-5, with 7 nucleotides matching TRBD1. The CDR3 has 14 residues. J gave up 7 bases and V 2 bases, and 8 bases lay outside the gene matches. Germline V lookup: CDR1 GTSNPN, CDR2 SVGIG (reference sequence). The CDR3: CAWSWGQSSQPQHF. DNA for the CDR3: TGTGCCTGGAGTTGGGGACAGTCGTCGCAGCCCCAGCATTTT.

The rearrangement links TRBV7-9 to TRBJ2-1; 12 bases match TRBD2. Trimming cost V 4 bases and J 6 bases; bases outside gene matches: 7. The germline gives CDR1 SEHNR, CDR2 FQNEAQ (reference sequence). The CDR3 has 16 residues. The CDR3 reads CASSSTRLAGVNEQFF. CDR3 in DNA: TGTGCCAGCAGCTCCACACGACTAGCGGGAGTCAATGAGCAGTTCTTC. Full variable domain (remainder filled in from reference TRBV7-9 and TRBJ2-1): DTGVSQNPRHKITKRGQNVTFRCDPISEHNRLYWYRQTLGQGPEFLTYFQNEAQLEKSRLLSDRFSAERPKGSFSTLEIQRTEQGDSAMYLCASSSTRLAGVNEQFFGPGTRLTVL.

The table lists this clone with a count of one. J is TRBJ2-1 and V is TRBV14; D is perhaps TRBD1 (5 bases). This CDR3 is built from 15 residues. The ends were cut back, 5 bases at V and 0 bases at J, with 11 bases in the middle. Looked up from germline, CDR1 is SGHDN and CDR2 is FVKESK. In DNA form, the CDR3 reads TGTGCCAGCAGCTCAACAGGCTTCTCCTACAATGAGCAGTTCTTC. Translated: CASSSTGFSYNEQFF.

The chain couples TRBV29-1 to TRBJ2-4; D remains unclear. Trimming left V 6 bases short and J 5 bases short, with 17 bases between. The CDR3 covers 14 residues. Germline CDR1 SQVTM, CDR2 ANQGSEA. CDR3 loop: CSVKDGWFENIQYF. In DNA form, the CDR3 reads TGCAGCGTCAAGGACGGGTGGTTTGAAAACATTCAGTACTTC.

The chain joins TRBV30 to TRBJ1-1; D not resolved. The CDR3 is 15 amino acids. Trimming pared 8 bases from V and 6 bases from J, leaving 25 bases between. Germline CDR1 reads GTSNPN; CDR2 reads SVGIG (reference sequence). As DNA, the CDR3 is TGTGCCGTACCCAACCGTGGCACCCGAAGGGCTGAAGCTTTCTTT. Its protein is CAVPNRGTRRAEAFF.

The V call is TRBV4-1, the J call TRBJ1-6; TRBD1 aligns across 9 bases. The CDR3 spans 20 residues. The junction had 10 bases not matched to a gene; V was cut back by 1 base and J by 0 bases. The V gene's germline CDR1 is MGHRA and CDR2 YSYEKL. The chain's CDR3 is CASSQVATGGPSSYNSPLHF. CDR3 DNA: TGCGCCAGCAGCCAAGTTGCGACAGGGGGTCCAAGCTCCTATAATTCACCCCTCCACTTT.

The rearrangement uses TRBV2 and TRBJ1-4; a possible D gene is TRBD1 (5 bases). Germline CDR1 SNHLY, CDR2 FYNNEI. V dropped 5 bases and J dropped 5 bases, with 12 bases sitting between them. The CDR3 runs 14 residues. The CDR3 region is CASSPRDGNEKLFF. The CDR3 DNA follows: TGTGCCAGCAGTCCACGGGACGGGAATGAAAAACTGTTTTTT.

The gene calls are TRBV29-1 and TRBJ2-1; D gene uncertain. The CDR3 spans 12 residues. V lost 7 bases, J lost 4 bases, and 11 bases lay in between. Germline V gene data show CDR1 as SQVTM and CDR2 as ANQGSEA. The CDR3 nucleotides read TGCAGCGCGGACGGATTATACAATGAGCAGTTCTTC. It codes for CSADGLYNEQFF.

The chain joins TRBV18 to TRBJ2-5; TRBD2 matches at 9 bases. CDR1 and CDR2 (germline): KGHSH, LQKENI. The CDR3 totals 14 residues. J lost 2 bases, V lost 3 bases, and 1 base had no gene match. The CDR3 nucleotides read TGTGCCAGCTCACCGACTAGCGGACAAGAGACCCAGTACTTC. Its protein product is CASSPTSGQETQYF.